The rows below give T cell receptor beta chains drawn from one sample of a study of sequential checkpoint blockade in melanoma. The repertoire was sequenced with immunoSEQ multiplex PCR; TCRdb's copy has only in-frame clones and lacks some. This table holds thousands of clones, 20% to 25% found once. The specimen was tumor tissue (inferred from file names), collected from a patient given nivolumab and ipilimumab in sequence. Receptor source: a human donor with melanoma. The CDR3 runs from the conserved cysteine through the conserved F or W.

V	J	CDR3
TRBV6-8	TRBJ1-1	CASSDGQGGTEAFF
TRBV9	TRBJ1-1	CASRRGQGEKAFF
TRBV6-7	TRBJ2-7	CASTQDRDSYEQYF
TRBV28	TRBJ2-7	CASSLIPGGSYEQYF
TRBV6-8	TRBJ1-2	CASSYSGEYGYTF
TRBV14	TRBJ1-5	CASSQDGMGPQHF
TRBV6-8	TRBJ2-1	CASSYSITALDEQFF
TRBV6-8	TRBJ2-7	CASSARAYEQYF
TRBV6-8	TRBJ1-2	CASSYGPGTSYGYTF
TRBV6-8	TRBJ2-5	CASSYTGETQYF
TRBV6-8	TRBJ2-2	CASSYGSGGINTGELFF
TRBV11-3	TRBJ1-5	CASSFSGPNNQPQHF
TRBV18	TRBJ2-7	CASSPRTGVGEQYF
TRBV7-6	TRBJ2-5	CASSLGGGPQETQYF
TRBV12-5	TRBJ1-1	CASTDRMNTEAFF
TRBV7-7	TRBJ1-4	CASILRGLDEKLFF
TRBV2	TRBJ1-4	CASSETWEPEKLFF
TRBV18	TRBJ1-6	CASSPASSPLHF
TRBV30	TRBJ1-1	CAGSQATNTEAFF
TRBV18	TRBJ1-1	CASSARVTNTEAFF
TRBV12-5	TRBJ1-2	CASGPQSHYGYTF
TRBV11-3	TRBJ2-5	CASSYAQTSGGGTQYF
TRBV9	TRBJ2-1	CASSASNRPYNEQFF
TRBV11-3	TRBJ1-4	CASRPSLRGEKLFF
TRBV6-8	TRBJ1-1	CASSDTDRGPDTEAFF
TRBV4-1	TRBJ2-5	CASSHSSGERETQYF
TRBV4-1	TRBJ2-7	CASSLEGGAYEQYF
TRBV23-1	TRBJ1-2	CASSHPTGWNYGYTF
TRBV6-8	TRBJ2-7	CASSTPGQGFDEQYF
TRBV11-3	TRBJ2-1	CASSFRTSPYNEQFF
TRBV19	TRBJ2-1	CASSPGTGNSYNEQFF
TRBV6-8	TRBJ1-2	CASSYGRAYGYTF
TRBV11-3	TRBJ1-1	CASSPQQGAGEAFF
TRBV6-8	TRBJ1-1	CASSPGQGFEAFF
TRBV23-1	TRBJ2-7	CASSTRPGTEAYEQYF
TRBV19	TRBJ2-4	CASSIQHGPPQYF
TRBV11-3	TRBJ1-6	CASSTPGHQGSPLHF
TRBV9	TRBJ2-5	CASSDVLAGAAQYF
TRBV11-3	TRBJ2-1	CASSSPGTSGGQSSYNEQFF
TRBV19	TRBJ2-7	CASSIGTGTEQYF
TRBV6-8	TRBJ1-2	CASSYWDRGRGYTF